This record looks at one T cell receptor (beta chain) sequence and its context. Its antigen is still unknown. One base away there is no much larger clone; base qualities are not given. This specimen belongs to a study of beta chain features in type 1 diabetes (dated by TCRdb to about 2018). About the full investigation: Patients and healthy donors did not differ in mean age, gender distribution, total cell number or subset yield. A total of over 95,000,000 sorted cells were examined across all samples, and RNA yield correlated strongly with the number of cells per subset. The study compared TCRB repertoires of sorted circulating CD4+ T cell subsets between recently diagnosed type 1 diabetes patients and matched healthy donors. Naive and central memory subsets were obtained from all 30 or so donors, but regulatory and stem cell-like memory subsets were isolated from only 8 patients and roughly eight healthy donors.

Study-wide conclusions, independent of this receptor: Because small numbers of individuals were included in the HLA sub-analyses, any influence of HLA type on TCRB rearrangement was left unresolved. Shorter templates might be favored by PCR, yet because patient and control samples were amplified and corrected together, any such skew would affect both groups equally. In all four CD4+ subsets, TCRB CDR3 length was moderately but significantly shorter in type 1 diabetes patients. The naive, central memory and regulatory TCRB repertoires appeared to resemble one another more closely among patients than among healthy donors. At VDJ recombination sites, patients with type 1 diabetes made fewer insertions and deleted more nucleotides, a pattern implying thymic rearrangement abnormalities. Sequencing cDNA rather than genomic DNA could over-represent highly expressing activated cells, although activation and CD3 levels did not differ between groups.

The entire isolated RNA was reverse transcribed using the High Capacity cDNA Reverse Transcription Kit, and thus expressed TCRB transcripts were sequenced. Deep immunoSEQ sequencing was performed on naive, central memory and regulatory T cell samples, with an average of approximately 4 million total reads per sample. Sorted cells were lysed in RLT buffer and RNA was extracted with DNase-treated RNeasy Micro or Mini kits, depending on cell number. Each cell subset was processed separately to prevent cross-contamination, with patient and healthy donor samples processed together. The immunoSEQ multiplex PCR was used to amplify TCRB sequences from cDNA, generating 87-bp fragments that spanned the CDR3 region. Sequencing of the amplicons was performed on the Illumina HiSeq platform. Turning to the authors' computational methods: Synthetic template baselines were used to correct PCR bias computationally, reads within Hamming distance 2 were collapsed, and singletons that could not be merged were discarded. By aligning reads against IMGT, V, D and J genes, CDR3 length, and insertions or deletions at six rearrangement sites were assigned. Within each subset, clonotype counts were normalized to the number of sorted cells before true diversity and Gini coefficients were calculated with the tcR R package. Repertoire sharing was quantified using the overlap coefficient calculated on TCRB nucleotide sequences. Out-of-frame TCRB sequences from naive cells were analyzed to stand in for the pre-selection repertoire. TCRdb obtained this table from immuneACCESS and retained in-frame rearrangements with V and J assigned. These tables miss some clones; where compared with another copy, unresolved V genes account for less than half of the shortfall, and the remainder is unexplained. V and J calls and clone size are those listed in that table; D and trimming were worked out from the DNA. The sample data list some 500,000 clones, and approximately 10% of these were observed just once. The ten largest account for 0.035% to 0.05% of the sample.

A single peripheral blood draw of around 100 mL on average was collected from each donor into heparinised tubes. A BD FACSAria II and a panel including CD45RO, CCR7, CD25, CD127, CD95 and CD27 were used to sort naive, central memory, regulatory and stem cell-like memory CD4+ T cells. Purity was above 95% for every sorted population. PBMCs were isolated right away by Lymphoprep density gradient centrifugation and were stained directly, without culture. So that batch effects would be minimized, each experiment stained and sorted samples in pairs, pairing one healthy donor with one patient. CDR1 and CDR2 are read off the germline V gene as SGDLS and YYNGEE. Spanning cysteine to phenylalanine, the CDR3 consists of 15 amino acids. The retained sequence is limited to the CDR3, 45 bases, with the frame set at the first base. Trimming removed 0 bases from V and 7 bases from J; the gene matches leave 7 bases unexplained.

The chain couples TRBV9 to TRBJ2-7; 10 bases in the junction line up with TRBD2. The receptor was derived from a woman aged 18-29 years in good health. The sequenced sample consisted of naive CD4+ T cells from blood. The cell subset or site label for this specimen denotes: true naive CD4+ T cells. This receptor carries the CDR3 CASSVEGQLAGEQYF. In nucleotides, the sequence is TGTGCCAGCAGCGTAGAAGGTCAACTAGCGGGAGAGCAGTACTTC.